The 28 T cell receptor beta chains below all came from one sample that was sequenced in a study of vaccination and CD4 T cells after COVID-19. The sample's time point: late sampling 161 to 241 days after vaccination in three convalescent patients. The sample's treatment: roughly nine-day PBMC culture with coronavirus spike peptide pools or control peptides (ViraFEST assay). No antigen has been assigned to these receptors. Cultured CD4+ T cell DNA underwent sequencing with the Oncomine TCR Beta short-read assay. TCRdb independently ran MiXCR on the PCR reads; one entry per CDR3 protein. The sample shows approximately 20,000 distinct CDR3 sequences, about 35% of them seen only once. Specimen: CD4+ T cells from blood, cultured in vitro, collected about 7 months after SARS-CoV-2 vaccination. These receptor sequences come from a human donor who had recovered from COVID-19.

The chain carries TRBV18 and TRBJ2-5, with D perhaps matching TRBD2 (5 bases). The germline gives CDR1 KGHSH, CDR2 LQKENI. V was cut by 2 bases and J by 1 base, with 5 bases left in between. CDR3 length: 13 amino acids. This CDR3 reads CASSPGSQETQYF. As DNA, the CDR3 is TGTGCCAGCTCACCAGGGAGCCAAGAGACCCAGTACTTC.

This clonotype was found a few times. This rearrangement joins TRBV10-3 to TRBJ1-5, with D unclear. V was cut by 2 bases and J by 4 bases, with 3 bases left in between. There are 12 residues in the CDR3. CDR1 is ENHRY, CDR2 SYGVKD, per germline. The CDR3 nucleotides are TGTGCCATCAGTGAGCCGAATCAGCCCCAGCATTTT. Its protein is CAISEPNQPQHF.

The DNA for the CDR3 is TGTGCCAGCAGTTGGCCTCTCTATGGCTACACCTTC. It encodes CASSWPLYGYTF. The chain links TRBV28 to TRBJ1-2; D call uncertain. CDR3 length: 12 residues. V was trimmed by 4 bases and J by 4 bases, leaving 7 bases between them. Germline V gene sequence: CDR1 MDHEN, CDR2 SYDVKM.

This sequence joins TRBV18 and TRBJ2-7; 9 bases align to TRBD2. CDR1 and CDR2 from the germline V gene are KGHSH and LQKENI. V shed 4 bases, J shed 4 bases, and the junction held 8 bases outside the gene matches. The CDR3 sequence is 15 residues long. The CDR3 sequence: CASSLSGSGPYEQYF. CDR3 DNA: TGTGCCAGCTCACTTAGCGGGAGCGGTCCTTACGAGCAGTACTTC.

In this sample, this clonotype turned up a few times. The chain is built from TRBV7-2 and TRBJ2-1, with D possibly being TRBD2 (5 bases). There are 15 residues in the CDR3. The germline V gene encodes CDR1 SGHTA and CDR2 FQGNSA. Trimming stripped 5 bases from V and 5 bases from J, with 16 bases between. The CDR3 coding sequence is TGTGCCAGCAGCCAGACGGGGATAGTAGACAATGAGCAGTTCTTC. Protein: CASSQTGIVDNEQFF. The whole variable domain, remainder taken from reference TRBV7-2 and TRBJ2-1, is GAGVSQSPSNKVTEKGKDVELRCDPISGHTALYWYRQSLGQGLEFLIYFQGNSAPDKSGLPSDRFSAERTGGSVSTLTIQRTQQEDSAVYLCASSQTGIVDNEQFFGPGTRLTVL.

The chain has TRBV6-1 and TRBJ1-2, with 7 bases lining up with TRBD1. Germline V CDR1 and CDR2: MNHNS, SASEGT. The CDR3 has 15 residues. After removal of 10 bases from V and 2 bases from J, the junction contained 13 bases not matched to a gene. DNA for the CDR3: TGTGCCACGACAGGGAGGAGTCCGCTAAACTATGGCTACACCTTC. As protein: CATTGRSPLNYGYTF.

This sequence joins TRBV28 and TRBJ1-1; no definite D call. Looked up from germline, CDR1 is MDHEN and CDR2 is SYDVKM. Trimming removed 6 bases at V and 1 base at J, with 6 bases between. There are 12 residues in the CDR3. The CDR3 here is CASRDGNTEAFF. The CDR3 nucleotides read TGTGCCAGCAGGGACGGGAACACTGAAGCTTTCTTT. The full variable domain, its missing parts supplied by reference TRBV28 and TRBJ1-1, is DVKVTQSSRYLVKRTGEKVFLECVQDMDHENMFWYRQDPGLGLRLIYFSYDVKMKEKGDIPEGYSVSREKKERFSLILESASTNQTSMYLCASRDGNTEAFFGQGTRLTVV.

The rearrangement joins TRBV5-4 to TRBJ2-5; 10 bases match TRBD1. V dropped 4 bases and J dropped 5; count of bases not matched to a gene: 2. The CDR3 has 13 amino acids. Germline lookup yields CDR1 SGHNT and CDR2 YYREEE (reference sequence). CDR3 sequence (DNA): TGTGCCAGCAGCCCGGGACAGGGGGAGACCCAGTACTTC. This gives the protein CASSPGQGETQYF. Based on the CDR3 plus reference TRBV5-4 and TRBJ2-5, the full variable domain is ETGVTQSPTHLIKTRGQQVTLRCSSQSGHNTVSWYQQALGQGPQFIFQYYREEENGRGNFPPRFSGLQFPNYSSELNVNALELDDSALYLCASSPGQGETQYFGPGTRLLVL.

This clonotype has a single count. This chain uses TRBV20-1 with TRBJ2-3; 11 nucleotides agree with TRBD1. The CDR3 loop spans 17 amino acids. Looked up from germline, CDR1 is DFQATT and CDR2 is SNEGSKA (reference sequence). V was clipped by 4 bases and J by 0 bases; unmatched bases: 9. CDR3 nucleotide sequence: TGCAGTGCTATTACCCGGGACAGGGGGTTAAGCACAGATACGCAGTATTTT. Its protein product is CSAITRDRGLSTDTQYF.

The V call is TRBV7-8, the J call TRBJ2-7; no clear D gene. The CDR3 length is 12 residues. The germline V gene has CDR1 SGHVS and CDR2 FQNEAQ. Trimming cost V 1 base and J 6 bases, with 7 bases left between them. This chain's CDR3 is CASSLGSGEQYF. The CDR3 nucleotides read TGTGCCAGCAGCTTAGGGTCTGGCGAGCAGTACTTC. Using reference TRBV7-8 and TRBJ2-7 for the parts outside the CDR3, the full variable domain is GAGVSQSPRYKVAKRGQDVALRCDPISGHVSLFWYQQALGQGPEFLTYFQNEAQLDKSGLPSDRFFAERPEGSVSTLKIQRTQQEDSAVYLCASSLGSGEQYFGPGTRLTVT.

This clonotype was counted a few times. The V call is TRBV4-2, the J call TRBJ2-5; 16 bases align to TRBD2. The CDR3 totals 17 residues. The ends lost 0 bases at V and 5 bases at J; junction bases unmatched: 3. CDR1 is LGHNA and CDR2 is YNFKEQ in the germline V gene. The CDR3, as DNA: TGTGCCAGCAGCCAAGACGGGACTAGCGGGAGGGGGGAGACCCAGTACTTC. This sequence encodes CASSQDGTSGRGETQYF.

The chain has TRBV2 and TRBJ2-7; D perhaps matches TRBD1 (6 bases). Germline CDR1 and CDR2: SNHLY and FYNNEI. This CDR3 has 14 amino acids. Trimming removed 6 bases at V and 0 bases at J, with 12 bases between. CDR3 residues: CASRKEGDSYEQYF. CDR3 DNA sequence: TGTGCCAGCAGGAAAGAGGGGGACTCCTACGAGCAGTACTTC.

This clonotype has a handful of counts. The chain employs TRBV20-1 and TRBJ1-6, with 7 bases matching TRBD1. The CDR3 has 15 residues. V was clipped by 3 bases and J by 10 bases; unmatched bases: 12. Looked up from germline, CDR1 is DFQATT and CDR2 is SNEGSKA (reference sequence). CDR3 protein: CSASLDGQGGSPLHF. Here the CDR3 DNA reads TGCAGTGCTAGTCTTGATGGGCAGGGGGGCTCACCCCTCCACTTT.

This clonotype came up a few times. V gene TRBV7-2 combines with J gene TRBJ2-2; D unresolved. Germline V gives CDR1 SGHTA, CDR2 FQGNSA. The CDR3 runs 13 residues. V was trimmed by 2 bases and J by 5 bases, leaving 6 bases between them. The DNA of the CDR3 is TGTGCCAGCAGCTTAACAGAGACCGGGGAGCTGTTTTTT. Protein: CASSLTETGELFF.

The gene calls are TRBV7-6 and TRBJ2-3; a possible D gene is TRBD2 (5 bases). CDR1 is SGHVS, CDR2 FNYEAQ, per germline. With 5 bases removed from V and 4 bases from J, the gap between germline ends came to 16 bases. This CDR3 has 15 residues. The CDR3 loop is CASSQLGARADTQYF. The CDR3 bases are TGTGCCAGCAGCCAGCTGGGAGCGAGGGCAGATACGCAGTATTTT.

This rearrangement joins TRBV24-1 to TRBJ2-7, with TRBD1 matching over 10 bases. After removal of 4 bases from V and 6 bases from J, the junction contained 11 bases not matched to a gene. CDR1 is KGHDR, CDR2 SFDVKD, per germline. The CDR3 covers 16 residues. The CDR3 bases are TGTGCCACCAGTGACCCTACCGGGACAGGGGTTGGCGAGCAGTACTTC. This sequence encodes CATSDPTGTGVGEQYF.

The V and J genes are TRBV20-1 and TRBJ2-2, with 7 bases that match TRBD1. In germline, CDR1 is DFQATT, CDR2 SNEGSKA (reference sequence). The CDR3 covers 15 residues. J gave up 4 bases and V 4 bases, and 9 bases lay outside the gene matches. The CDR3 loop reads CSATEQGVGTGELFF. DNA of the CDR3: TGCAGTGCTACAGAGCAGGGGGTTGGCACCGGGGAGCTGTTTTTT.

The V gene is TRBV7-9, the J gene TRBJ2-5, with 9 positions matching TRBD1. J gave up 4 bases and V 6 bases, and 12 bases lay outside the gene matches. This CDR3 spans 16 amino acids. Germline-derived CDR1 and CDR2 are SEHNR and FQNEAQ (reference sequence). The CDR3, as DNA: TGTGCCAGCAGTTATACCGGGACAGGGACCGGAGAGACCCAGTACTTC. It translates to CASSYTGTGTGETQYF. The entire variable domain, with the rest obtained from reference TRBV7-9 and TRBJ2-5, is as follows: DTGVSQNPRHKITKRGQNVTFRCDPISEHNRLYWYRQTLGQGPEFLTYFQNEAQLEKSRLLSDRFSAERPKGSFSTLEIQRTEQGDSAMYLCASSYTGTGTGETQYFGPGTRLLVL.

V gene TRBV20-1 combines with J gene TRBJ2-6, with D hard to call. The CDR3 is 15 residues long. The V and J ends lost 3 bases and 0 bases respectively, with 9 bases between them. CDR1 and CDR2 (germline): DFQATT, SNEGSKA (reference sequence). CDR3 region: CSASTRVSGANVLTF. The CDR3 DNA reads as TGCAGTGCTAGTACTCGGGTCTCTGGGGCCAACGTCCTGACTTTC.

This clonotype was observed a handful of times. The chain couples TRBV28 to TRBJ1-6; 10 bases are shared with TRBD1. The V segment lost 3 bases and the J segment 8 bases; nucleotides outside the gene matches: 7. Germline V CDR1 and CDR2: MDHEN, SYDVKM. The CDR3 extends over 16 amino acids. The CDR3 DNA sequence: TGTGCCAGCAGTTTTGGACAGGGGGGTTTGGATTCACCCCTCCACTTT. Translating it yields CASSFGQGGLDSPLHF. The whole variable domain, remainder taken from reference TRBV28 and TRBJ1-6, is DVKVTQSSRYLVKRTGEKVFLECVQDMDHENMFWYRQDPGLGLRLIYFSYDVKMKEKGDIPEGYSVSREKKERFSLILESASTNQTSMYLCASSFGQGGLDSPLHFGNGTRLTVT.

CDR3: CASSLDRTGGDEQFF. The CDR3 bases are TGTGCCAGCAGCTTAGATCGGACAGGGGGAGATGAGCAGTTCTTC. The J gene is TRBJ2-1, the V gene TRBV7-8; 10 bases are shared with TRBD1. V dropped 1 base and J dropped 8; count of bases not matched to a gene: 5. The CDR3 length is 15 residues. Germline CDR1 and CDR2: SGHVS and FQNEAQ.

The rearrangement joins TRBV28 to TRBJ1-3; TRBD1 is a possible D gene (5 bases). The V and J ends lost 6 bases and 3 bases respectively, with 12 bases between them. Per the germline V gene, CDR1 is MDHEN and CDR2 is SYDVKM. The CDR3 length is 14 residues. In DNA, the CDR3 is TGTGCCAGCAGGGTGGGGGGAAGTGGAAACACCATATATTTT. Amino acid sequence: CASRVGGSGNTIYF.

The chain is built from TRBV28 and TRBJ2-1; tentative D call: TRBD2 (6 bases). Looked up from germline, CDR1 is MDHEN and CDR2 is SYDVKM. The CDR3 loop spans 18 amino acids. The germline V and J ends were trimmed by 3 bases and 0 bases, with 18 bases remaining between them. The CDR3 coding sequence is TGTGCCAGCAGTTTCCCCGTTGGGGCGGGAAGCTCCTACAATGAGCAGTTCTTC. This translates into CASSFPVGAGSSYNEQFF.

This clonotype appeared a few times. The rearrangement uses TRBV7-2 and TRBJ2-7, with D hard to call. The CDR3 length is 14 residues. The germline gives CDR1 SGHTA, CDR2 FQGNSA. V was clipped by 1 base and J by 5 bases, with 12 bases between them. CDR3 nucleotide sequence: TGTGCCAGCAGCTTAGGCCTGTATACAAACGAGCAGTACTTC. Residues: CASSLGLYTNEQYF. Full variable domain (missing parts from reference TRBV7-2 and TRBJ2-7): GAGVSQSPSNKVTEKGKDVELRCDPISGHTALYWYRQSLGQGLEFLIYFQGNSAPDKSGLPSDRFSAERTGGSVSTLTIQRTQQEDSAVYLCASSLGLYTNEQYFGPGTRLTVT.

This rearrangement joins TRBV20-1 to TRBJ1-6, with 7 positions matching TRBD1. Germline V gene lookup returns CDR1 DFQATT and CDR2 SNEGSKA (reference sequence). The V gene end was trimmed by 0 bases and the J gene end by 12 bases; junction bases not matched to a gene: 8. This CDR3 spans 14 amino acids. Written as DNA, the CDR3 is TGCAGTGCTAGAGATTGGGACAGCAAACTACCCCTCCACTTT. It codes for CSARDWDSKLPLHF.

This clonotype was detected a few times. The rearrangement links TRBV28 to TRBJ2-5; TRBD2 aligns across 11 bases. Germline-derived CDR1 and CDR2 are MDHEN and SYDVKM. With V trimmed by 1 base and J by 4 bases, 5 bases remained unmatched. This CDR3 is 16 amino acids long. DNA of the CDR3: TGTGCCAGCAGTTTATTGACTAGCGGGACTGGAGAGACCCAGTACTTC. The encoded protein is CASSLLTSGTGETQYF.

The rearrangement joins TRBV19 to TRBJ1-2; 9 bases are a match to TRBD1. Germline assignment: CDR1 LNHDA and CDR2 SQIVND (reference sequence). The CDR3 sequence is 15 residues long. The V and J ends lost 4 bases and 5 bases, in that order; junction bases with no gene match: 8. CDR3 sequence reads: CASSTQDRGGYGYTF. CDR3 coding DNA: TGTGCCAGTAGTACTCAGGACAGGGGAGGATATGGCTACACCTTC.

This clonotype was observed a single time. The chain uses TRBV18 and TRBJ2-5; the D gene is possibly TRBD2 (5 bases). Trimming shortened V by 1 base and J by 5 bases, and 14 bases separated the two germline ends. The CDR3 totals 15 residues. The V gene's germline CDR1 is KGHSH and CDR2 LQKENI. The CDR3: CASSPQSASRETQYF. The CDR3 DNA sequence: TGTGCCAGCTCACCACAGTCTGCTAGCCGTGAGACCCAGTACTTC.